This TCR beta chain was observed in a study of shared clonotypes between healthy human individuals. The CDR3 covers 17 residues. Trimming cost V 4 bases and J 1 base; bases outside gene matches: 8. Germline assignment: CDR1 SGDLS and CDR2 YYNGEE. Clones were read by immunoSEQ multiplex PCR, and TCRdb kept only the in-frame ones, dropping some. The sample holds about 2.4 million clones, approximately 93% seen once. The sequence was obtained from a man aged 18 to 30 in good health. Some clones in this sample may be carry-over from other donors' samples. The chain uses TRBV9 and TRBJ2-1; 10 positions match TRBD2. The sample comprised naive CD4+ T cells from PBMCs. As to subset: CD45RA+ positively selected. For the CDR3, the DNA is TGTGCCAGCAGCCCGCCTAGCGGGAGAGGGTCCTACAATGAGCAGTTCTTC. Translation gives CASSPPSGRGSYNEQFF.